Listed here are 32 T cell receptor beta chains from one sample, sequenced in a study of OX40 agonist ivuxolimab in advanced cancers. This table comes from immunoSEQ multiplex PCR, and its TCRdb copy is limited to in-frame clones, with some not included. The profile shows about 51,000 clones, over 75% of them singletons. The specimen comprised CD4+ or CD8+ T cells sorted from blood, sampled in a trial of the OX40 agonist ivuxolimab. These receptor sequences come from an adult with an advanced solid tumor such as melanoma, head and neck, liver or kidney cancer.

Note on this clone: The junction does not match germline at one end; this may be a read error. The chain recombines TRBV7-6 with TRBJ2-7; no firm D call. Per germline, CDR1 SGHVS and CDR2 FNYEAQ. CDR3 length: 14 amino acids. CDR3 amino acids: CASKTTENSDEQYF. In nucleotides, the CDR3 is TGTGCCAGCAAAACCACAGAAAACTCCGACGAGCAGTACTTC. The whole variable domain, filled in from reference TRBV7-6 and TRBJ2-7, reads GAGVSQSPRYKVTKRGQDVALRCDPISGHVSLYWYRQALGQGPEFLTYFNYEAQQDKSGLPNDRFSAERPEGSISTLTIQRTEQRDSAMYRCASKTTENSDEQYFGPGTRLTVT.

The chain links TRBV28 to TRBJ2-5; D unresolved. This CDR3 comprises 13 residues. Per the germline V gene, CDR1 is MDHEN and CDR2 is SYDVKM. V was pared by 2 bases and J by 2 bases, with 6 bases between. The CDR3: CASSLQQQETQYF. The DNA of the CDR3 is TGTGCCAGCAGTTTACAACAGCAAGAGACCCAGTACTTC.

The chain has TRBV5-1 and TRBJ2-1; the match to TRBD2 covers 13 bases. J lost 6 bases, V lost 4 bases, and 4 bases had no gene match. There are 15 residues in the CDR3. Looked up from germline, CDR1 is SGHRS and CDR2 is YFSETQ. The CDR3 bases are TGCGCCAGCAGCATCACTAGCGGGAGGGCCAATGAGCAGTTCTTC. Encoded protein: CASSITSGRANEQFF.

The chain carries TRBV5-1 and TRBJ2-4; 8 bases fit TRBD1. The germline V gene encodes CDR1 SGHRS and CDR2 YFSETQ. V shed 4 bases and J 3 bases; nucleotides not matched to a gene: 6. This CDR3 region has 15 residues. The CDR3 nucleotides read TGCGCCAGCAGCCCGACAGGGGCCGACAAAAACATTCAGTACTTC. Its translation is CASSPTGADKNIQYF.

V and J are TRBV9 and TRBJ1-4; a possible D gene is TRBD1 (6 bases). Per germline, CDR1 SGDLS and CDR2 YYNGEE. Trimming removed 3 bases from V and 8 bases from J, with 20 bases in between. There are 16 residues in the CDR3. The CDR3 nucleotides read TGTGCCAGCAGCGGATTGACGGGCAGGGGAAGGGAAAAACTGTTTTTT. As protein: CASSGLTGRGREKLFF.

This chain uses TRBV2 with TRBJ2-5, with 9 bases aligning to TRBD2. The end of the DNA fits TRBJ2-7 better, so the J call may be wrong. The CDR3 has 13 amino acids. Germline lookup yields CDR1 SNHLY and CDR2 FYNNEI. The CDR3 DNA is TGTGCCAGCAGGCTAGCGGGGACCTACGAGCAGTACTTC. It is translated as CASRLAGTYEQYF.

The gene calls are TRBV30 and TRBJ2-5; perhaps TRBD2 as D (5 bases). Per the germline V gene, CDR1 is GTSNPN and CDR2 is SVGIG (reference sequence). There are 13 residues in the CDR3. Deletions cut 7 bases from V and 5 bases from J, with 17 bases between. In DNA, the CDR3 is TGTGCCTTAAGCGTCCACTGGGAGGAGACCCAGTACTTC. Protein: CALSVHWEETQYF.

The chain couples TRBV20-1 to TRBJ2-5; D is perhaps TRBD1 (5 bases). There are 11 residues in the CDR3. CDR1 is DFQATT, CDR2 SNEGSKA, per germline (reference sequence). V lost 5 bases to trimming and J lost 3 bases, with 7 bases between them. CDR3 nucleotides: TGCAGTGCTGACAGCAAAGAGACCCAGTACTTC. It specifies CSADSKETQYF.

V gene TRBV27 combines with J gene TRBJ1-2, with D possibly TRBD1 on 6 matching bases. The CDR3 extends over 15 amino acids. CDR1 is MNHEY and CDR2 is SMNVEV in the germline V gene (reference sequence). V lost 4 bases and J lost 8, with 20 bases in between. CDR3 protein: CASSSGTGWGQGYTF. The CDR3 DNA reads as TGTGCCAGCAGTTCGGGTACAGGGTGGGGGCAGGGCTACACCTTC.

The CDR3 DNA reads TGTGCCAGCAGGCCCCGAGGAGAAGACTCTGGAAACACCATATATTTT. Amino acids: CASRPRGEDSGNTIYF. The chain carries TRBV28 and TRBJ1-3; no reliable D call. Germline assignment: CDR1 MDHEN and CDR2 SYDVKM. CDR3 length equals 16 residues. V gave up 6 bases and J gave up 0 bases, with 15 bases separating them.

The rearrangement uses TRBV7-2 and TRBJ2-7; D gene ambiguous. Between the trimmed V and J ends, which lost 0 bases and 4 bases, there was a span of 13 bases. This CDR3 has 15 amino acids. The germline CDR1 and CDR2 sequences are SGHTA and FQGNSA. The CDR3 sequence is CASSLAFTASYEQYF. CDR3 nucleotide sequence: TGTGCCAGCAGCTTAGCTTTCACGGCCTCGTACGAGCAGTACTTC.

This clone was counted a single time. The rearrangement joins TRBV4-2 to TRBJ2-7, with D tentatively TRBD2 (5 bases). V lost 0 bases, J lost 9 bases, and 15 bases lay in between. Germline values: CDR1 LGHNA, CDR2 YNFKEQ. The CDR3 loop spans 14 amino acids. CDR3 in DNA: TGTGCCAGCAGCCAAGACTACGGGGTCACGGGGCAGTACTTC. It encodes CASSQDYGVTGQYF.

V is TRBV15 and J is TRBJ2-1, with 7 bases fitting TRBD2. The V gene end was trimmed by 6 bases and the J gene end by 6 bases; junction bases not matched to a gene: 17. CDR1 LNHNV and CDR2 YYDKDF come from the germline V gene (reference sequence). The CDR3 runs 17 residues. The CDR3 sequence: CATRSSQRWEGGNEQFF. CDR3 sequence (DNA): TGTGCCACCAGGTCAAGCCAAAGGTGGGAGGGCGGCAATGAGCAGTTCTTC.

CDR3 coding DNA: TGTGCCAGCAGACCCGCCCCTAGAGGCGATGAGTACGAGCAGTACTTC. This sequence encodes CASRPAPRGDEYEQYF. The chain links TRBV7-9 to TRBJ2-7; D ambiguous. Trimming cost V 6 bases and J 4 bases, with 22 bases left between them. This CDR3 is 16 amino acids long. Germline CDR1 reads SEHNR; CDR2 reads FQNEAQ (reference sequence).

This rearrangement joins TRBV6-1 to TRBJ1-5, with 7 bases that match TRBD1. V lost 5 bases and J lost 0; bases outside the gene matches: 13. CDR1 MNHNS and CDR2 SASEGT come from the germline V gene. The CDR3 has 18 amino acids. The CDR3 reads CASSQDRVVAYSNQPQHF. As DNA, the CDR3 is TGTGCCAGCAGTCAAGACAGGGTGGTGGCTTATAGCAATCAGCCCCAGCATTTT.

The genes are TRBV7-9 and TRBJ1-2; 7 nucleotides agree with TRBD1. The trim removed 5 bases at V and 5 bases at J, leaving 5 bases unmatched. Germline values: CDR1 SEHNR, CDR2 FQNEAQ (reference sequence). The length of the CDR3 is 13 residues. As DNA, the CDR3 is TGTGCCAGCAGCAACGACAGGGTATATGGCTACACCTTC. This translates into CASSNDRVYGYTF.

V gene TRBV5-4 combines with J gene TRBJ2-7; 7 positions agree with TRBD1. V was clipped by 3 bases and J by 3 bases; unmatched bases: 9. The CDR3 covers 15 residues. Germline loops: CDR1 SGHNT, CDR2 YYREEE (reference sequence). This CDR3 reads CASSSGQVRGYEQYF. For the CDR3, the DNA is TGTGCCAGCAGCTCCGGACAGGTTAGGGGCTACGAGCAGTACTTC.

The chain joins TRBV19 to TRBJ1-1; 7 bases map to TRBD1. Germline loops: CDR1 LNHDA, CDR2 SQIVND (reference sequence). V was clipped by 6 bases and J by 0 bases; unmatched bases: 7. The CDR3 sequence is 15 residues long. This CDR3 reads CASSGRQGVNTEAFF. The CDR3 coding sequence is TGTGCCAGTAGCGGTCGACAGGGAGTGAACACTGAAGCTTTCTTT.

With regard to this clone: The same CDR3 also results from other DNA sequences found in this sample. This chain uses TRBV15 with TRBJ1-1, with 7 nucleotides matching TRBD1. The CDR3 spans 14 residues. The junction had 4 bases not matched to a gene; V was cut back by 1 base and J by 5 bases. The germline V gene has CDR1 LNHNV and CDR2 YYDKDF (reference sequence). The CDR3 sequence is CATSRGQGGTEAFF. CDR3 bases: TGTGCCACCAGCAGAGGTCAGGGGGGTACTGAAGCTTTCTTT.

The chain is built from TRBV6-6 and TRBJ2-7; weak D call: TRBD1 (6 bases). V was shortened by 2 bases and J by 0 bases, with 11 bases between the two germline ends. In germline, CDR1 is MNHNY, CDR2 SVGAGI (reference sequence). This CDR3 region has 15 residues. The CDR3 nucleotides read TGTGCCAGCAGTTACATGGGACACCCCTCCTACGAGCAGTACTTC. Translation gives CASSYMGHPSYEQYF.

V and J are TRBV27 and TRBJ2-7; 8 nucleotides match TRBD2. Losses at the gene ends were 4 bases for V and 3 bases for J; bases not matched to a gene: 2. Germline CDR1 reads MNHEY; CDR2 reads SMNVEV (reference sequence). The CDR3 consists of 13 residues. DNA for the CDR3: TGTGCCAGCAGTTCCCGGGAGGGCTACGAGCAGTACTTC. Protein: CASSSREGYEQYF.

The V and J genes are TRBV5-4 and TRBJ1-4; 7 nucleotides agree with TRBD1. V dropped 7 bases and J dropped 1; count of bases not matched to a gene: 4. Germline V CDR1 and CDR2: SGHNT, YYREEE (reference sequence). The CDR3 length is 14 residues. The CDR3, as DNA: TGTGCCAGCGGAAGACAGGGAACTAATGAAAAACTGTTTTTT. Amino acids: CASGRQGTNEKLFF.

The J gene is TRBJ1-1, the V gene TRBV6-5; 9 bases are shared with TRBD1. Germline values: CDR1 MNHEY, CDR2 SVGAGI. This CDR3 has 14 residues. V was clipped by 5 bases and J by 6 bases; unmatched bases: 7. The CDR3 region has the DNA TGTGCCAGCAGTCTGACAGGGGGTCGCGCTGAAGCTTTCTTT. This sequence encodes CASSLTGGRAEAFF.

The chain is built from TRBV18 and TRBJ2-1; 7 bases fit TRBD1. After removal of 2 bases from V and 6 bases from J, the junction contained 10 bases not matched to a gene. The CDR3 is made up of 16 amino acids. The germline CDR1 and CDR2 sequences are KGHSH and LQKENI. CDR3 nucleotides: TGTGCCAGCTCACCATTCGACAGGGCCGGAGGCAATGAGCAGTTCTTC. It yields the protein CASSPFDRAGGNEQFF.

This chain uses TRBV6-4 with TRBJ2-2; tentative D call: TRBD2 (6 bases). V was cut by 3 bases and J by 8 bases, with 13 bases left in between. The germline V gene has CDR1 MRHNA and CDR2 SNTAGT. This CDR3 comprises 14 residues. The CDR3: CASSETGERGELFF. In nucleotides, the CDR3 is TGTGCCAGCAGTGAAACGGGGGAGCGAGGGGAGCTGTTTTTT.

The J gene is TRBJ1-2, the V gene TRBV28, with D unresolved. Germline V gene lookup returns CDR1 MDHEN and CDR2 SYDVKM. The CDR3 covers 13 residues. V lost 7 bases, J lost 8 bases, and 17 bases lay in between. CDR3 coding DNA: TGTGCCAGCACCATCGGCGTTGGGGTCGGCTACACCTTC. Amino acid sequence: CASTIGVGVGYTF.

The chain couples TRBV20-1 to TRBJ2-7, with a weak D call TRBD1 (6 bases). Germline CDR1 is DFQATT and CDR2 is SNEGSKA (reference sequence). CDR3 size: 9 residues. The chain's CDR3 is CIDRNKQYF. Here the CDR3 DNA reads TGCATTGACAGGAATAAGCAGTACTTC.

This clone was counted a few times. This rearrangement joins TRBV18 to TRBJ2-1, with TRBD1 as a possible D gene (6 bases). Trimming took off 3 bases at V and 8 bases at J, with 20 bases between the two ends. This CDR3 has 16 residues. Per germline, CDR1 KGHSH and CDR2 LQKENI. The CDR3 DNA follows: TGTGCCAGCTCACCTCTCGCCTTTACAGGGAGCGATGAGCAGTTCTTC. This codes for CASSPLAFTGSDEQFF.

This chain uses TRBV7-9 with TRBJ2-3, with TRBD2 matching over 12 bases. V was clipped by 5 bases and J by 2 bases; unmatched bases: 5. Germline-derived CDR1 and CDR2 are SEHNR and FQNEAQ (reference sequence). The CDR3 totals 16 residues. This CDR3 is CASSPGLAGSTDTQYF. The CDR3 DNA sequence: TGTGCCAGCAGCCCGGGACTAGCGGGTTCCACAGATACGCAGTATTTT. Supplemented by reference TRBV7-9 and TRBJ2-3, the full variable domain reads DTGVSQNPRHKITKRGQNVTFRCDPISEHNRLYWYRQTLGQGPEFLTYFQNEAQLEKSRLLSDRFSAERPKGSFSTLEIQRTEQGDSAMYLCASSPGLAGSTDTQYFGPGTRLTVL.

The chain joins TRBV4-1 to TRBJ1-2; D is uncertain. Per the germline V gene, CDR1 is MGHRA and CDR2 is YSYEKL. The CDR3 loop spans 13 amino acids. Between the trimmed V and J ends, which lost 3 bases and 3 bases, there was a span of 8 bases. The CDR3 region has the DNA TGCGCCAGCAGCCAGGGAGCGGACTATGGCTACACCTTC. Translating gives CASSQGADYGYTF.

The count of this clone is one. The genes are TRBV11-1 and TRBJ1-1; no firm D call. The CDR3 length is 14 residues. The V end lost 6 bases, the J end lost 2 bases, and 13 bases lay between the germline ends. The germline V gene encodes CDR1 SGHAT and CDR2 FQDESV (reference sequence). The CDR3 DNA reads TGTGCCAGCAGTCCACGGACGGTCAACACTGAAGCTTTCTTT. It codes for CASSPRTVNTEAFF.

V is TRBV19 and J is TRBJ1-5; 8 bases map to TRBD1. Germline V gene lookup returns CDR1 LNHDA and CDR2 SQIVND (reference sequence). The trim removed 7 bases at V and 1 base at J, leaving 6 bases unmatched. The CDR3 covers 15 residues. Written as DNA, the CDR3 is TGTGCCAGTACCATGGGACAGGCGAGCAATCAGCCCCAGCATTTT. Translated: CASTMGQASNQPQHF.